This T cell receptor (beta chain) was recovered during a study of blood T cell repertoires in COVID-19. Background on the study: Whether acute or convalescent, the COVID-19 samples came from the United States, Italy and Spain. PBMCs, B-cell-depleted T cells, or T cells were the source of the cDNA or gDNA that made up the material.

CDR3 length: 13 residues. Looked up from germline, CDR1 is SGHDT and CDR2 is YYEEEE. Trimming left V 2 bases short and J 6 bases short, with 8 bases between. Original methodology: Counts of nucleated cells, estimated from reference gene primer amplification, were obtained. The method was immunoSEQ multiplex PCR; TCRdb's version includes in-frame clones alone and lacks a portion of them. That table furnishes V, J and clone size, whereas the DNA furnished D and trimming. The table lists nearly 200,000 clones, around four fifths of them singletons. This clone was seen once. The material sequenced was peripheral blood. The receptor was isolated from a woman in her 70s with active or convalescent COVID-19. The genes are TRBV5-6 and TRBJ2-2; maybe TRBD1 (5 bases). CDR3 sequence: CASSLSGPGELFF. The DNA for the CDR3 is TGTGCCAGCAGCTTATCAGGGCCCGGGGAGCTGTTTTTT.